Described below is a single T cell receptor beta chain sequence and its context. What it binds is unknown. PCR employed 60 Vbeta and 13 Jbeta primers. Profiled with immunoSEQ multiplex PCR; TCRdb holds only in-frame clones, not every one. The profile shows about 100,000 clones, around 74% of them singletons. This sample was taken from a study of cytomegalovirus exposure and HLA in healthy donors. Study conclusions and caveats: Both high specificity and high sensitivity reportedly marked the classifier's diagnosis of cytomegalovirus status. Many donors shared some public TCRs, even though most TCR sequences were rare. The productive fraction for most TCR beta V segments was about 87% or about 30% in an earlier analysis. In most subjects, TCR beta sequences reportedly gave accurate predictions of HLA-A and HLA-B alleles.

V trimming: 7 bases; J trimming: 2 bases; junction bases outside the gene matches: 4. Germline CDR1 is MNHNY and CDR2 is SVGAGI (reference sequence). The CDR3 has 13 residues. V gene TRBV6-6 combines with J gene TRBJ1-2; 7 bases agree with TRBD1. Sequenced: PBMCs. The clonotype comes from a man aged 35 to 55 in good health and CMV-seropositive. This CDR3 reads CASTTGFNYGYTF. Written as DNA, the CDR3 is TGTGCCAGCACGACAGGGTTCAACTATGGCTACACCTTC.